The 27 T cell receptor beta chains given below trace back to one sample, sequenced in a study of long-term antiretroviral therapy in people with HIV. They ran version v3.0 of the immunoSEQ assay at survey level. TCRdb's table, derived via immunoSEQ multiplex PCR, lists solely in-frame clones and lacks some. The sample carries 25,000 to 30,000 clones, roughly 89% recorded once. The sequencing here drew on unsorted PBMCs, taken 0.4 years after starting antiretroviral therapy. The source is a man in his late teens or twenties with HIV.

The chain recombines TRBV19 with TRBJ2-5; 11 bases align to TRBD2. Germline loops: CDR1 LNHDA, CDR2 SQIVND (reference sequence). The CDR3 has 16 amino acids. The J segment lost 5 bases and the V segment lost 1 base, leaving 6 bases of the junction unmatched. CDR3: CASSIGLAGGGETQYF. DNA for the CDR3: TGTGCCAGTAGTATAGGGCTAGCGGGAGGTGGGGAGACCCAGTACTTC.

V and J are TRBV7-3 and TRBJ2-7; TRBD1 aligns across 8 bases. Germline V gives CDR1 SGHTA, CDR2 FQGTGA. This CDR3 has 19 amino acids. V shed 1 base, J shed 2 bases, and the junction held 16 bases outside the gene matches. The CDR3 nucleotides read TGTGCCAGCAGCTTAAGGCCTCCGGGACAGGACCCTTTTCCCTACGAGCAGTACTTC. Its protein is CASSLRPPGQDPFPYEQYF.

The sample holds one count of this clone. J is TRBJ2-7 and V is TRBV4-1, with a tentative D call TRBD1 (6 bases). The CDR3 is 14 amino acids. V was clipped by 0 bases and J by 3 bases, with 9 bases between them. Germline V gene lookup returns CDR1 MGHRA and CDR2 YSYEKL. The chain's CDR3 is CASSQEGQLYEQYF. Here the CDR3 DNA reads TGCGCCAGCAGCCAAGAAGGACAGCTCTACGAGCAGTACTTC.

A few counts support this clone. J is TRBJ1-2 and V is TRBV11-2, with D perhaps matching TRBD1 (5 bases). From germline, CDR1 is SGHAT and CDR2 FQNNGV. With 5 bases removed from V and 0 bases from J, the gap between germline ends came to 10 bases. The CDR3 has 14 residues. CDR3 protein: CASSIDRANYGYTF. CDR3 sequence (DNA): TGTGCCAGCAGCATCGACAGAGCTAACTATGGCTACACCTTC.

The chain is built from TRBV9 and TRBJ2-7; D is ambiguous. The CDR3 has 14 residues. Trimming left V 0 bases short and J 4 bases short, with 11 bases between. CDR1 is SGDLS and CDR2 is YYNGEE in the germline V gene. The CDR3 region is CASSVGQVGYEQYF. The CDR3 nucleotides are TGTGCCAGCAGCGTAGGGCAGGTGGGTTACGAGCAGTACTTC.

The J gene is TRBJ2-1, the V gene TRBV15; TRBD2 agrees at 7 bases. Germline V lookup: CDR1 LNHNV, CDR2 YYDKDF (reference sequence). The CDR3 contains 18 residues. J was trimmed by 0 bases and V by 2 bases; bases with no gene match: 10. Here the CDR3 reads CATSRSSSGYSSYNEQFF. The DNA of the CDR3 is TGTGCCACCAGCAGATCAAGTAGCGGGTATAGCTCCTACAATGAGCAGTTCTTC. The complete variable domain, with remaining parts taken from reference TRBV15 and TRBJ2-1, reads DAMVIQNPRYQVTQFGKPVTLSCSQTLNHNVMYWYQQKSSQAPKLLFHYYDKDFNNEADTPDNFQSRRPNTSFCFLDIRSPGLGDTAMYLCATSRSSSGYSSYNEQFFGPGTRLTVL.

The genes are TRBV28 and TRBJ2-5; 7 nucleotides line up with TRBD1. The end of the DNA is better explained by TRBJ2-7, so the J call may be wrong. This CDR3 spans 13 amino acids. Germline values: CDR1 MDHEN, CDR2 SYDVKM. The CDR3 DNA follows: TGTGCCAGCAGTTTTGGCAGGGGGTACGAGCAGTACTTC. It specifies CASSFGRGYEQYF.

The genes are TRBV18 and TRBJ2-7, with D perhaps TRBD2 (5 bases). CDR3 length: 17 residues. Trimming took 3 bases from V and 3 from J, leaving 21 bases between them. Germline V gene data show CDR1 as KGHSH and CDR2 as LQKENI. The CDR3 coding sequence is TGTGCCAGCTCACCCCGGGGATTCTCAGAGACCATCTACGAGCAGTACTTC. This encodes CASSPRGFSETIYEQYF.

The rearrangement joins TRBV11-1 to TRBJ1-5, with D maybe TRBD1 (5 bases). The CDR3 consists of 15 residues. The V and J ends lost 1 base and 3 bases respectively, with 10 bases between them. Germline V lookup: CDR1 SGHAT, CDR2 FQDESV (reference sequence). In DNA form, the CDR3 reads TGTGCCAGCAGCTTAGTGGACAAGTACAATCAGCCCCAGCATTTT. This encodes CASSLVDKYNQPQHF.

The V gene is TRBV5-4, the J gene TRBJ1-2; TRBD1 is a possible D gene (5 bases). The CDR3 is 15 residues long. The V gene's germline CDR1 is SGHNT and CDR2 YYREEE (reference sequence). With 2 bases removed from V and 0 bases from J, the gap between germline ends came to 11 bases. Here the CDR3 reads CASSFVGDSNYGYTF. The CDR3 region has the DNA TGTGCCAGCAGCTTTGTCGGGGACTCTAACTATGGCTACACCTTC.

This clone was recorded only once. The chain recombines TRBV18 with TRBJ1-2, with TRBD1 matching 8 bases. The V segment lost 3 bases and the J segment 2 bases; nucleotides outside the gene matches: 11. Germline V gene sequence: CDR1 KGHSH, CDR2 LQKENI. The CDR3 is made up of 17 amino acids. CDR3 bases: TGTGCCAGCTCACCCCTCATTGGACAGGGAGAAAACTATGGCTACACCTTC. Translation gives CASSPLIGQGENYGYTF.

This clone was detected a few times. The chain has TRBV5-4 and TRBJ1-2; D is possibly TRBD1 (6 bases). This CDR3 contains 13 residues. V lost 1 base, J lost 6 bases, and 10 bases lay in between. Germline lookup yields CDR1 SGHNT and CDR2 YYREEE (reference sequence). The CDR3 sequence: CASSLRGWDGYTF. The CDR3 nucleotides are TGTGCCAGCAGCTTGAGGGGGTGGGATGGCTACACCTTC.

This chain's CDR3 is CASSLSGQFSNQPQHF. The CDR3 nucleotides read TGTGCCAGCAGCCTCTCCGGGCAGTTTAGCAATCAGCCCCAGCATTTT. The V and J genes are TRBV7-8 and TRBJ1-5; D is unresolved. Germline CDR1 is SGHVS and CDR2 is FQNEAQ. Trimming took off 5 bases at V and 0 bases at J, with 14 bases between the two ends. This CDR3 comprises 16 residues.

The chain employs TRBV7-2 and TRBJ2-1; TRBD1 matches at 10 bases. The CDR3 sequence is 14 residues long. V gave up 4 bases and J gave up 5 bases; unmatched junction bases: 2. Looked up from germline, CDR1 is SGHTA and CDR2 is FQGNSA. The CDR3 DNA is TGTGCCAGCAGCTCCGGGACAGGGGACAATGAGCAGTTCTTC. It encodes CASSSGTGDNEQFF.

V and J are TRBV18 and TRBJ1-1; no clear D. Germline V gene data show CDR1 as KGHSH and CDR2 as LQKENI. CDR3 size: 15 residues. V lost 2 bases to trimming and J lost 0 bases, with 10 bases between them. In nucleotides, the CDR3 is TGTGCCAGCTCACCAACGGGAGGGATGAACACTGAAGCTTTCTTT. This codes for CASSPTGGMNTEAFF.

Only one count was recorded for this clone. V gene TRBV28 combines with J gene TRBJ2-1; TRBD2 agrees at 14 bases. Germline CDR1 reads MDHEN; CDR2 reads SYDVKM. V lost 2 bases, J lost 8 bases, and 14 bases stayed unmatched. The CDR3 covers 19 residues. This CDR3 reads CASSLLLTSGRADRDEQFF. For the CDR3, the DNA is TGTGCCAGCAGTTTACTGTTGACTAGCGGGAGGGCCGATCGAGATGAGCAGTTCTTC.

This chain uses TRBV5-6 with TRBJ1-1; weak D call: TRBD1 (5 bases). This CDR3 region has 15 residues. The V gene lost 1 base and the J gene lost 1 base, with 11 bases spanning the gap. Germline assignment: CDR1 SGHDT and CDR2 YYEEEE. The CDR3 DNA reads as TGTGCCAGCAGCTTGTGGCAGGGAGGGAACACTGAAGCTTTCTTT. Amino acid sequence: CASSLWQGGNTEAFF.

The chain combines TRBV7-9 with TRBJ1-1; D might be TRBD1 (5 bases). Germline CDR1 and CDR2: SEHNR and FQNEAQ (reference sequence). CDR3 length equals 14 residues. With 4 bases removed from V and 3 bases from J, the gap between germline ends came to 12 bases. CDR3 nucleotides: TGTGCCAGCAGCTCCGGGGCCGAGGACACTGAAGCTTTCTTT. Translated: CASSSGAEDTEAFF.

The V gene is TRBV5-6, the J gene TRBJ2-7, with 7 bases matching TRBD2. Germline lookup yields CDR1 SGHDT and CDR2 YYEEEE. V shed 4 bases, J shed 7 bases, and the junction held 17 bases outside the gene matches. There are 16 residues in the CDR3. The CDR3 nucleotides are TGTGCCAGCAGCCTTGTCGTGGGGGGGAGCCCGGGGGAGCAGTACTTC. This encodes CASSLVVGGSPGEQYF.

The CDR3 loop is CASSRGTGAWDTQYF. In nucleotides, the CDR3 is TGTGCCAGCAGCCGTGGGACAGGTGCGTGGGATACGCAGTATTTT. The J gene is TRBJ2-3, the V gene TRBV5-8; TRBD1 agrees at 8 bases. The V segment lost 4 bases and the J segment 6 bases; nucleotides outside the gene matches: 10. Germline loops: CDR1 SGHTS, CDR2 YDEGEE. The CDR3 covers 15 residues.

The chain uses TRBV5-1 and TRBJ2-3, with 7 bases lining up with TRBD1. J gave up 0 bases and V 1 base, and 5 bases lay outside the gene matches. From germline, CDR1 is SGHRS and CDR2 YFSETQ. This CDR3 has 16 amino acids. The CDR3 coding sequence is TGCGCCAGCAGCTTGACCAGGGGGTTGAGCACAGATACGCAGTATTTT. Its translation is CASSLTRGLSTDTQYF.

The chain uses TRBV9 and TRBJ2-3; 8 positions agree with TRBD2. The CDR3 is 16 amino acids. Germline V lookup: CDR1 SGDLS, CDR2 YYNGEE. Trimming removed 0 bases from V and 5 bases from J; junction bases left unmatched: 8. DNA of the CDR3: TGTGCCAGCAGCGTAGACCCAAGCGGGAGCCAAGATACGCAGTATTTT. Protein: CASSVDPSGSQDTQYF.

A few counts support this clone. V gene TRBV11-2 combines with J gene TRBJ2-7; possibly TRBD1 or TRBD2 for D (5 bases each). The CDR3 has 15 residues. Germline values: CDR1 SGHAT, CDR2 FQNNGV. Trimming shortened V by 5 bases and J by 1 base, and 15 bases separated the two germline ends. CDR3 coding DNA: TGTGCCAGCAGCCGGGCCGGGACCGAGTCCTACGAGCAGTACTTC. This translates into CASSRAGTESYEQYF.

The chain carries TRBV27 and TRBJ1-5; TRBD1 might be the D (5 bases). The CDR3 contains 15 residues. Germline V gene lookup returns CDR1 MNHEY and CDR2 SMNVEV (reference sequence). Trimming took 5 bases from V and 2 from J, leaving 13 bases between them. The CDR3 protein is CASSPRVGRNQPQHF. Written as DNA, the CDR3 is TGTGCCAGCAGTCCCAGGGTGGGCCGCAATCAGCCCCAGCATTTT.

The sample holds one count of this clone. CDR3 amino acids: CASSLRTASGRVYNEQFF. For the CDR3, the DNA is TGTGCCAGCAGTTTACGAACGGCTAGCGGGAGGGTGTACAATGAGCAGTTCTTC. V and J are TRBV27 and TRBJ2-1, with 12 bases lining up with TRBD2. V trimming: 2 bases; J trimming: 4 bases; junction bases outside the gene matches: 9. The CDR3 spans 18 residues. The germline V gene has CDR1 MNHEY and CDR2 SMNVEV (reference sequence).

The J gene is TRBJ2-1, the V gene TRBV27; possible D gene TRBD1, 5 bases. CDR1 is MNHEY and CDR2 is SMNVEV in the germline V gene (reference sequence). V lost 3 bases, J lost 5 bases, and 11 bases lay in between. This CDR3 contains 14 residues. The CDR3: CASSLGHPDNEQFF. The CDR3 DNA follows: TGTGCCAGCAGTTTGGGGCACCCAGACAATGAGCAGTTCTTC.

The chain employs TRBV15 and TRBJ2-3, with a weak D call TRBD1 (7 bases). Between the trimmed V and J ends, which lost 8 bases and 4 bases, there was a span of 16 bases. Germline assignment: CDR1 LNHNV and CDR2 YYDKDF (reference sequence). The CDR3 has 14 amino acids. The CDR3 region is CATSRGVGADTQYF. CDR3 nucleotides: TGTGCCACCTCCAGGGGGGTCGGGGCAGATACGCAGTATTTT.